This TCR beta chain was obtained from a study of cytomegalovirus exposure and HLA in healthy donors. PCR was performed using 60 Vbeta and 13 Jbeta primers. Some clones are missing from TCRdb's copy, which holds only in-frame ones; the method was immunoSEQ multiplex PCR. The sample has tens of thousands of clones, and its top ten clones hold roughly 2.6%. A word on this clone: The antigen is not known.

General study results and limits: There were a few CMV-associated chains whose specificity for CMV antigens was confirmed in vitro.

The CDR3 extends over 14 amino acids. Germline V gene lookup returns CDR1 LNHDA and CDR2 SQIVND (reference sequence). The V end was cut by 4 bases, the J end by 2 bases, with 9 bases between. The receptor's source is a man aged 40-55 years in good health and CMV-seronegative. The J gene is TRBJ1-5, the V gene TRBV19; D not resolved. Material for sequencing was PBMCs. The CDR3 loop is CASSTPFGNQPQHF. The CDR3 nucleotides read TGTGCCAGTAGTACCCCCTTTGGCAATCAGCCCCAGCATTTT. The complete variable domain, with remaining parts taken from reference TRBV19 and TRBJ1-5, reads DGGITQSPKYLFRKEGQNVTLSCEQNLNHDAMYWYRQDPGQGLRLIYYSQIVNDFQKGDIAEGYSVSREKKESFPLTVTSAQKNPTAFYLCASSTPFGNQPQHFGDGTRLSIL.